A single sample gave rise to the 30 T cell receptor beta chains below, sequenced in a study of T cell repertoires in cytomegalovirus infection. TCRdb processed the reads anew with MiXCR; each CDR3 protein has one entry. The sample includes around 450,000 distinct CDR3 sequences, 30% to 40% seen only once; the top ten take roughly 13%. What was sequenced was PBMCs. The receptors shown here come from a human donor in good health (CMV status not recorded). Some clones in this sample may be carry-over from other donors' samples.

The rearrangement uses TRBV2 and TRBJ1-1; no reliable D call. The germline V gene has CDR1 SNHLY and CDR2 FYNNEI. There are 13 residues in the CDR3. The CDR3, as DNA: TGTGCTAGCTTTTTGGGTTCGAACACTGAAGCTTTCTTT. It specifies CASFLGSNTEAFF. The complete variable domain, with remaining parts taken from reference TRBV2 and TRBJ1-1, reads EPEVTQTPSHQVTQMGQEVILRCVPISNHLYFYWYRQILGQKVEFLVSFYNNEISEKSEIFDDQFSVERPDGSNFTLKIRSTKLEDSAMYFCASFLGSNTEAFFGQGTRLTVV.

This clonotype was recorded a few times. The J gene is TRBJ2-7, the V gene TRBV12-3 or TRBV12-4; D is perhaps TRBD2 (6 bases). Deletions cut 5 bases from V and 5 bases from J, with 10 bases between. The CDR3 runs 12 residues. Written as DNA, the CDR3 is TGTGCCAGCAGTCCCCAGCGGGACGAGCAGTACTTC. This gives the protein CASSPQRDEQYF.

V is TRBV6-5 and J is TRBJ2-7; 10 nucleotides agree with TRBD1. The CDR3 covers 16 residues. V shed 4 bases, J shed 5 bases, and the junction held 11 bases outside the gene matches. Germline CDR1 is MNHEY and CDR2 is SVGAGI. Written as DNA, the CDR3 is TGTGCCAGCAGTTCACAACCCACCGGGACAGGGGACGAGCAGTACTTC. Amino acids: CASSSQPTGTGDEQYF.

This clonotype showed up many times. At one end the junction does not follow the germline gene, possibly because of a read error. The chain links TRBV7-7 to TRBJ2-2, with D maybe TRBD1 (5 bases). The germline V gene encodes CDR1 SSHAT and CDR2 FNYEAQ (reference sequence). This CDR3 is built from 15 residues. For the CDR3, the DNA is TGTGCTAGCAGCACGACAGTTTCGAACACCGGGGAGCTGTTTTTT. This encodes CASSTTVSNTGELFF. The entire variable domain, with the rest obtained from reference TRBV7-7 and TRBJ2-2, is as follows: GAGVSQSPRYKVTKRGQDVTLRCDPISSHATLYWYQQALGQGPEFLTYFNYEAQPDKSGLPSDRFSAERPEGSISTLTIQRTEQRDSAMYRCASSTTVSNTGELFFGEGSRLTVL.

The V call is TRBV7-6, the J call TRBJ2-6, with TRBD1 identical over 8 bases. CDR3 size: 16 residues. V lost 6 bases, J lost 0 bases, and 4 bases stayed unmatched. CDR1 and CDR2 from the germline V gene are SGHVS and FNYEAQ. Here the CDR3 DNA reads TGTGCCAGCAGTCCGACAGGGGTCTCTGGGGCCAACGTCCTGACTTTC. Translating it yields CASSPTGVSGANVLTF.

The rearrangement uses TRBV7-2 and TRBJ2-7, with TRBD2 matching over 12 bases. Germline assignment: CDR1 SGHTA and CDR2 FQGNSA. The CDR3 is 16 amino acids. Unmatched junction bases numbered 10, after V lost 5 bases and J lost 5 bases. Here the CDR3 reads CASSTASGGAGHEQYF. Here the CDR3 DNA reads TGTGCCAGCAGCACCGCTAGCGGGGGGGCCGGTCACGAGCAGTACTTC.

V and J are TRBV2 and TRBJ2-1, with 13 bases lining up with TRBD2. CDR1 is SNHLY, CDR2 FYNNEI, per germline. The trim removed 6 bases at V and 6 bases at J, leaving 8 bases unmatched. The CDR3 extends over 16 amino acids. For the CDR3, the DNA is TGTGCCAGCAGCCGGACTAGCGGGGGCTTCGGCAATGAGCAGTTCTTC. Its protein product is CASSRTSGGFGNEQFF.

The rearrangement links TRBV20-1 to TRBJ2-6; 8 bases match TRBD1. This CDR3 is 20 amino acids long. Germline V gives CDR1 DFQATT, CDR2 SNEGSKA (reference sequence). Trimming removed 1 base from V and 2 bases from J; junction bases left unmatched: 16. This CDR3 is CSARGSPPGQVLTGANVLTF. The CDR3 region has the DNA TGCAGTGCTAGAGGGTCTCCCCCGGGACAGGTTTTAACTGGGGCCAACGTCCTGACTTTC.

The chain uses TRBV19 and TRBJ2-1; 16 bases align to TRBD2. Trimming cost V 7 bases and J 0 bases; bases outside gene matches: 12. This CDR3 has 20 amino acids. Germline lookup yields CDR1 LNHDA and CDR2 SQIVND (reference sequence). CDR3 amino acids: CASMDYSGLAGGSSYNEQFF. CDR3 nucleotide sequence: TGTGCCAGTATGGATTACTCGGGACTAGCGGGGGGGAGCTCCTACAATGAGCAGTTCTTC.

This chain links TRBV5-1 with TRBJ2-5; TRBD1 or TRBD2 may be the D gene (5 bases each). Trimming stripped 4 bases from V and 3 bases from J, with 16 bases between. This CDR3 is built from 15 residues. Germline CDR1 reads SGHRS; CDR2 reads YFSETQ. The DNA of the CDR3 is TGCGCCAGCAGCCTAGGGACGCGAGGTGAAGAGACCCAGTACTTC. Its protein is CASSLGTRGEETQYF.

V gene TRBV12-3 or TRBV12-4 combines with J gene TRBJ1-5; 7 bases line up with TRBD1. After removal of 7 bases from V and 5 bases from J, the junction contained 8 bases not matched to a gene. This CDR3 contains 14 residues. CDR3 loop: CASKPDRAYQPQHF. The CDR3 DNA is TGTGCCAGCAAGCCCGACAGGGCCTATCAGCCCCAGCATTTT.

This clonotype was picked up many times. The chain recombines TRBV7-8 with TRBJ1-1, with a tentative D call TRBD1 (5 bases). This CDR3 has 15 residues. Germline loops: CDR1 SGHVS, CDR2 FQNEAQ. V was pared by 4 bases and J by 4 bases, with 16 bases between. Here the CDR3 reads CASSSGGGRLTEAFF. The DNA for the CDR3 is TGTGCCAGCAGCTCCGGCGGGGGACGGCTCACTGAAGCTTTCTTT.

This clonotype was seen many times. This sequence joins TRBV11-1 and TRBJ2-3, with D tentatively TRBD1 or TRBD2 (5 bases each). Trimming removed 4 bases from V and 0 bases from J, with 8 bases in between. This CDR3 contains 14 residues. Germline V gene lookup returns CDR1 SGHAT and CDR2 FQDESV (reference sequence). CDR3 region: CASSYRDSTDTQYF. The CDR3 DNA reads TGTGCCAGCAGCTACCGGGACAGCACAGATACGCAGTATTTT.

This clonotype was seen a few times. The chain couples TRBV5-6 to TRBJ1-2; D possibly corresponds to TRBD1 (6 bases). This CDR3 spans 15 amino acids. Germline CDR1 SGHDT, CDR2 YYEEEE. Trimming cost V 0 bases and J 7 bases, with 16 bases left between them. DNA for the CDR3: TGTGCCAGCAGCTTGGCGGGGGGGCGTCATAGTGGCTACACCTTC. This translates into CASSLAGGRHSGYTF.

The CDR3 DNA reads TGTGCCAGCAGTTACGGCCGCTCTGTTATTAGTGAGCAGTTCTTC. It encodes CASSYGRSVISEQFF. J is TRBJ2-1 and V is TRBV6-5, with D uncertain. CDR1 is MNHEY, CDR2 SVGAGI, per germline. CDR3 length: 15 residues. Trimming stripped 2 bases from V and 9 bases from J, with 17 bases between.

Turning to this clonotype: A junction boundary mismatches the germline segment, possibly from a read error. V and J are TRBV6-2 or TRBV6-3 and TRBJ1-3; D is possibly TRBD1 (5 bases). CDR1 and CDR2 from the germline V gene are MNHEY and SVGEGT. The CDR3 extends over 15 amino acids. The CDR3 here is CASSRDGASGNAIYF. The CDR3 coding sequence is TGTGCCAGCAGTCGGGACGGAGCCTCTGGAAACGCCATATATTTT.

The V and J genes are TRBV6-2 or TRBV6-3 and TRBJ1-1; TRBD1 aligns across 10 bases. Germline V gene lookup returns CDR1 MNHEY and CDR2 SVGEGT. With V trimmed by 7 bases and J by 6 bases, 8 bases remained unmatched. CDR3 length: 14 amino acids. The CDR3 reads CASTSLGQGAEAFF. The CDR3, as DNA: TGTGCCAGCACCTCACTCGGACAGGGGGCTGAAGCTTTCTTT.

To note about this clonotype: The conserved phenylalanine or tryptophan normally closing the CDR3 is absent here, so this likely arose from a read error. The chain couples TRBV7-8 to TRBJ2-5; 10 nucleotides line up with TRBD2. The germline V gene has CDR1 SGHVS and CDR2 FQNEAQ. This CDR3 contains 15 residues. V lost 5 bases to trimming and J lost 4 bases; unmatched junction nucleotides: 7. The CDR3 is CASSIQRGGIETQYL. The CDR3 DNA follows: TGTGCCAGCAGCATACAGCGGGGGGGGATAGAGACCCAGTACTTA.

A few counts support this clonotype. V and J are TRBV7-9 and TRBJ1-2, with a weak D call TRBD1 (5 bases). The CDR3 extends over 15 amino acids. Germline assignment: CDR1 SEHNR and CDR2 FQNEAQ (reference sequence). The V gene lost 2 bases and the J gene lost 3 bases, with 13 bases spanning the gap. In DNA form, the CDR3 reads TGTGCCAGCAGCTTACAGGGATCAGGACACTATGGCTACACCTTC. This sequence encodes CASSLQGSGHYGYTF.

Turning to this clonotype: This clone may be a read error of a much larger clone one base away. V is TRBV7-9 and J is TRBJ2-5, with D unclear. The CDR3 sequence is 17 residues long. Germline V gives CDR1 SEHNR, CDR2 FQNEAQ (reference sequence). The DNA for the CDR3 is TGTGCCAGCAGCTTTCTTGCTCCTTTAAGGCACCAAGAGACCCAGTCCTTC. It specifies CASSFLAPLRHQETQSF.

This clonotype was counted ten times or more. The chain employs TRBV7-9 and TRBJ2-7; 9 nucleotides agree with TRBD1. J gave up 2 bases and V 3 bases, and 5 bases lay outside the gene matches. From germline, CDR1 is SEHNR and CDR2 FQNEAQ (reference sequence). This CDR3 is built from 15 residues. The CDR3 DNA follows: TGTGCCAGCAGCTTCCCAGGACAGGGGCCCTACGAGCAGTACTTC. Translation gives CASSFPGQGPYEQYF.

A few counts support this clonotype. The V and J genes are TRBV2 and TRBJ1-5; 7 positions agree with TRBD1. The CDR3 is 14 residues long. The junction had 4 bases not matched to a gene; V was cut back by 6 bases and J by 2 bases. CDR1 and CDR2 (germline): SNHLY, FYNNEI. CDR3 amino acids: CASSQGTGNQPQHF. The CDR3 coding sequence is TGTGCCAGCAGCCAGGGGACAGGCAATCAGCCCCAGCATTTT.

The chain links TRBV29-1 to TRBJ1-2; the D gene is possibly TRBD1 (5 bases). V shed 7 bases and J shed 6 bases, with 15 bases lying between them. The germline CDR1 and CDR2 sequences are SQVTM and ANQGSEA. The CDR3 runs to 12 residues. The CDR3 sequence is CSATPGHDGYTF. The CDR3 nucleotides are TGCAGCGCCACACCGGGGCACGATGGCTACACCTTC. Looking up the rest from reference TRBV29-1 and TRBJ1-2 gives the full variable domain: SAVISQKPSRDICQRGTSLTIQCQVDSQVTMMFWYRQQPGQSLTLIATANQGSEATYESGFVIDKFPISRPNLTFSTLTVSNMSPEDSSIYLCSATPGHDGYTFGSGTRLTVV.

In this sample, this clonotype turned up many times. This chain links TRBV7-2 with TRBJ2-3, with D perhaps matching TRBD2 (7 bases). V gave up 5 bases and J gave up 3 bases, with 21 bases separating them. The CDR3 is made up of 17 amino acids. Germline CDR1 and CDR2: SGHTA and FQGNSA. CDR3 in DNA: TGTGCCAGCAGCCCACCTCGGAGGGGGGGCCGGACAGATACGCAGTATTTT. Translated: CASSPPRRGGRTDTQYF. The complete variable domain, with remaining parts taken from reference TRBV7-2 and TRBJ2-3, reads GAGVSQSPSNKVTEKGKDVELRCDPISGHTALYWYRQSLGQGLEFLIYFQGNSAPDKSGLPSDRFSAERTGGSVSTLTIQRTQQEDSAVYLCASSPPRRGGRTDTQYFGPGTRLTVL.

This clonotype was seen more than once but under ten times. DNA of the CDR3: TGCGCCAGCAGTTTCGTGCTGGGGACGGGAGACACTGAAGCTTTCTTT. Encoded protein: CASSFVLGTGDTEAFF. The rearrangement uses TRBV5-1 and TRBJ1-1; D is possibly TRBD1 (5 bases). This CDR3 has 16 residues. Germline V gene sequence: CDR1 SGHRS, CDR2 YFSETQ. V gave up 5 bases and J gave up 3 bases, with 20 bases separating them.

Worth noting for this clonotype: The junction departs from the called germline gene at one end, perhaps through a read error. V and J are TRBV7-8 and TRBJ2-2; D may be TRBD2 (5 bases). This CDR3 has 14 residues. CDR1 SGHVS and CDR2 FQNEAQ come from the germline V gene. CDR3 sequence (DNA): TGTTCCAGCAGCTCGACCCTCGGGGCCGGGGAGCTGTTTTTT. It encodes CSSSSTLGAGELFF.

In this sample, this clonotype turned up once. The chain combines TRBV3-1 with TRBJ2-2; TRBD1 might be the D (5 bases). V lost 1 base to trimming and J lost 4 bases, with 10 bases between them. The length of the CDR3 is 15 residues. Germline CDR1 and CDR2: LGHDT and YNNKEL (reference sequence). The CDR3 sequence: CASSQGGRSTGELFF. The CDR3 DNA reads TGTGCCAGCAGCCAAGGGGGCCGCAGCACCGGGGAGCTGTTTTTT.

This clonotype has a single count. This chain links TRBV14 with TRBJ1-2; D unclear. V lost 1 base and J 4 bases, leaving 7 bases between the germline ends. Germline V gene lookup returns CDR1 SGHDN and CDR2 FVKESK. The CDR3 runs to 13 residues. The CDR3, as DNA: TGTGCCAGCAGCCAAGCATGGAGCTATGGCTACACCTTC. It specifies CASSQAWSYGYTF.

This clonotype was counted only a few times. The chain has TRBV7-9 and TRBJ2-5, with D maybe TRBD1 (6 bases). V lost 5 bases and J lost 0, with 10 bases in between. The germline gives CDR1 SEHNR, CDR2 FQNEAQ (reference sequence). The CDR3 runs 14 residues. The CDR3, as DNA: TGTGCCAGCAGCAACGACAGGTACCAAGAGACCCAGTACTTC. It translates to CASSNDRYQETQYF.

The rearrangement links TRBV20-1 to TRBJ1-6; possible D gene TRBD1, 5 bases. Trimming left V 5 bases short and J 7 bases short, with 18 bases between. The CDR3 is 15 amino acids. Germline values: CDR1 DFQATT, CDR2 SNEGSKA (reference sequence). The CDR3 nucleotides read TGCAGTGCTTACCGTTCGACAGCTCAGAATTCACCCCTCCACTTT. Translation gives CSAYRSTAQNSPLHF.